This TCR beta chain was sequenced in a study of T cells in Graves' hyperthyroidism and ophthalmopathy. This CDR3 is 13 amino acids long. CDR1 LGHDT and CDR2 YNNKEL come from the germline V gene (reference sequence). V was shortened by 0 bases and J by 4 bases, with 4 bases between the two germline ends. Diagnosis of hyperthyroidism was new in patients aged 18 to 65, and its duration was under 2 months. TCR beta CDR3 regions were amplified from RNA. Primed by the HTBI set, a first-round RT-PCR was run on the TCR CDR3. From the multiplex PCR reads, TCRdb called clonotypes with MiXCR, one entry per CDR3 protein. The table shows around 210,000 distinct CDR3 sequences, with roughly 17% occurring only once. Concerning this clonotype itself: No conserved phenylalanine or tryptophan ends this CDR3, so it is likely a read error.

This rearrangement joins TRBV3-1 to TRBJ1-5; D is undetermined. This receptor was taken from a woman aged 45-65 years with Graves' hyperthyroidism. Sequenced: blood. CDR3 region: CASSQDLNQPQHL. As DNA, the CDR3 is TGTGCCAGCAGCCAAGATCTTAATCAGCCCCAGCATCTT.